This T cell receptor beta chain appears in the sequencing data of a study of T cell responses to AZD1222 COVID-19 vaccine. Whole-study findings and limits: Nearly half of spike-specific TCRs reportedly target unmutated variant regions.

About this clone itself: The antigen remains unidentified.

Only in-frame clones appear in the TCRdb table, and some are missing; sequencing was by immunoSEQ multiplex PCR. The profile shows 65,000 to 75,000 clones, approximately 81% of them singletons. V shed 4 bases and J shed 3 bases, with 11 bases lying between them. The germline V gene encodes CDR1 SGHNT and CDR2 YYREEE (reference sequence). The CDR3 sequence is 14 residues long. The chain couples TRBV5-4 to TRBJ1-3, with a tentative D call TRBD1 (6 bases). Here the sequenced sample was peripheral blood, taken on day 0 of AZD1222 vaccination. The sequence was collected from an adult in good health. CDR3 nucleotides: TGTGCCAGCAGCGTAGGGACAATTGGAAACACCATATATTTT. Amino acid sequence: CASSVGTIGNTIYF.